This T cell receptor (beta chain) was observed in a study of neurological immune-mediated disorders (dated 2019 in TCRdb). In terms of the full investigation: Among the 35 or so multiple sclerosis patients, approximately 30 had relapsing-remitting MS and 3 had secondary progressive MS. The study compared peripheral blood TCR-beta repertoires of HTLV-I-associated myelopathy (HAM/TSP) patients, multiple sclerosis patients and healthy controls using UMI-based sequencing. Longitudinal samples, technical triplicates and paired sorted CD4+ and CD8+ T-cell subsets, alongside PBMC samples, were included among the 106 TCR-beta libraries. The cohort included 68 subjects: roughly 15 with HAM/TSP, about 34 with multiple sclerosis, and roughly 20 healthy controls. Here is what the overall study found, with its caveats: Repertoires from 18 of 34 MS patients were grouped by phylogenetic analysis into a cluster of related CDR3 sequences, suggesting a possible repertoire-level signature. TCR clonal expansion was greatest in HAM/TSP patients and smallest in MS patients, who ranked below even healthy controls. The MS cluster was not associated with any clinical or MRI features, and the authors stated that larger cohorts are needed. No identical CDR3 amino acid sequences were found to be shared among expanded clones across subjects, suggesting that TCR-beta repertoires were private in all groups.

cDNA was synthesized by template-switch 5'RACE using a primer carrying a 10-nucleotide random unique molecular identifier by which each TCR transcript was tagged. Every sequencing run covered 15-18 subjects and yielded more than 180 million TCR-beta sequences. The RNeasy kit was used for extraction of total RNA. Using the KAPA Real-time Library Amplification kit, TCR-beta VDJ regions were amplified with primers for the TCR constant region and the 5'RACE anchor. Sample indexes and Illumina adaptors were added in a first PCR, and a second PCR then increased library yield. After Ampure bead purification, the roughly 650 bp TCR product was size-selected on a 2% E-gel SizeSelection system. Before pooling, library quality was assessed on a Bioanalyzer, concentration was determined with Qubit, and library quantification was performed with the Kapa Library Quantification kit. An Illumina HiSeq 2500 was used to sequence the libraries paired-end at 2 x 150 bp. To increase sequence diversity, roughly 24-31% phiX was spiked into each library pool. In the authors' own workflow: Quality-filtered reads were processed with the UMI-based MiGEC pipeline, which removed over 75% of raw TCR sequences during error correction. IMGT germline references were used for aligning VDJ genes, and each clonotype was defined as a unique CDR3 amino acid sequence together with its V-J genes. Clonal expansion, Shannon diversity and CDR3 relatedness (CalcPairwiseDistances, ClusterSamples) were evaluated with VDJtools, and phylogenetic trees were built with CLCbio workbench. Clones with at least 8 unique UMIs were defined as expanded, with this threshold being based on coefficient-of-variation modelling across technical triplicates. TCRdb took the public reads, trimmed them with fastp at Q25, ran MiXCR for clone calling and kept in-frame beta chains. Identical CDR3 proteins give one entry, which carries the most common genes and DNA. TCRdb assigned the V and J calls; the authors' analysis was not used. This sample gives roughly 62,000 distinct CDR3 sequences in total; 4% to 6% of them show up just once. Of the sample, less than 3.5% falls within the top ten clones.

The cysteine opens and the phenylalanine closes a CDR3 of 14 amino acids. Only the CDR3 DNA is retained, 42 bases long and in frame from the first base. The germline V gene specifies SGHRS as CDR1 and YFSETQ as CDR2. V is clipped by 1 base and J by 10 bases, and the sequence between their germline boundaries is 16 bases long. This clonotype was picked up many times. No antigen is known for it. Base quality data are lacking; no much larger clone is found one base away. Libraries from unsorted PBMCs were made from 2 million PBMCs kept in RNAlater at -80 degrees C until RNA extraction. The multiple sclerosis patients were enrolled in a US clinical protocol that evaluated disease progression with magnetic resonance imaging. PBMCs were separated from peripheral blood using Ficoll-Hypaque density gradient centrifugation and then cryopreserved in liquid nitrogen.

The TCR was taken from a woman between 45 and 60 years old with multiple sclerosis. The sample taken for sequencing was PBMCs. The chain uses TRBV5-1 and TRBJ2-3; a tentative D match to TRBD1 spans 6 bases. The CDR3 has the sequence CASSLSTAAGAQYF. DNA sequence: TGCGCCAGCAGCTTGAGCACTGCCGCAGGGGCGCAGTATTTT.